This TCR beta chain was sequenced during a study of blood T cell repertoires in COVID-19. TCRdb keeps only in-frame clones here, not all; method: immunoSEQ multiplex PCR. The sample carries 210,000 or so clones, approximately 84% recorded once. Germline CDR1 and CDR2: SNHLY and FYNNEI. The CDR3 runs to 12 residues. The V end was cut by 8 bases, the J end by 5 bases, with 7 bases between. The chain links TRBV2 to TRBJ1-6; D not certain. This sequence originates from a woman aged 80 or older with COVID-19, enrolled during active disease. The sequencing sample was made of peripheral blood. The CDR3 sequence is CASRLNNSPLHF. DNA for the CDR3: TGTGCCAGCCGCCTAAATAATTCACCCCTCCACTTT.